Below are 18 T cell receptor beta chains sequenced from a single sample in a study of regulatory T cells in long-lasting Graves disease. For TCR beta, libraries came from iRepertoire HTBI primers and Arm-PCR of CDR3 regions. TCRdb independently ran MiXCR on the multiplex PCR reads; one entry per CDR3 protein. The sample includes a few hundred thousand distinct CDR3 sequences, roughly 25% of them seen just once. As to time point: persistent/refractory GD, antithyroid drugs over 5 years with positive TRAb. The TCR library was prepared using RNA isolated from PBMCs. The source material was peripheral blood mononuclear cells (PBMCs), sampled when the disease was refractory, from a patient treated with antithyroid drugs. The receptors stem from a woman in her thirties or forties with Graves disease.

This clonotype was seen repeatedly, ten times or more. This chain uses TRBV27 with TRBJ2-1; no clear D. Germline V CDR1 and CDR2: MNHEY, SMNVEV (reference sequence). The CDR3 is 15 amino acids. V lost 6 bases and J lost 0, with 12 bases in between. The DNA of the CDR3 is TGTGCCAGCAGCTCAATAGTGAGCTCCTACAATGAGCAGTTCTTC. As protein: CASSSIVSSYNEQFF.

The chain carries TRBV12-3 or TRBV12-4 and TRBJ2-1, with D perhaps TRBD1 (5 bases). The CDR3 has 14 residues. V was trimmed by 8 bases and J by 8 bases, leaving 19 bases between them. CDR3 residues: CASDLGAGWDEQFF. CDR3 bases: TGTGCCAGCGATCTCGGAGCAGGGTGGGATGAGCAGTTCTTC.

This clonotype was found many times. The V gene is TRBV12-3 or TRBV12-4, the J gene TRBJ2-5; D remains ambiguous. V lost 6 bases and J lost 1, with 12 bases in between. The CDR3 runs 14 residues. Here the CDR3 reads CASSIRSSQETQYF. The CDR3 coding sequence is TGTGCCAGCAGCATAAGAAGTTCCCAAGAGACCCAGTACTTC.

This clonotype was counted between two and nine times. The CDR3 loop reads CASSGDRGRGYGYTF. The CDR3 DNA follows: TGTGCCAGCAGCGGCGACAGGGGGCGAGGCTATGGCTACACCTTC. The V and J genes are TRBV9 and TRBJ1-2, with TRBD1 identical over 10 bases. The length of the CDR3 is 15 residues. Germline V gene sequence: CDR1 SGDLS, CDR2 YYNGEE. Trimming removed 3 bases from V and 4 bases from J; junction bases left unmatched: 6.

This chain connects TRBV11-2 to TRBJ1-1, with D uncertain. This CDR3 has 12 residues. Germline-derived CDR1 and CDR2 are SGHAT and FQNNGV. Trimming stripped 2 bases from V and 8 bases from J, with 9 bases between. CDR3: CASSLINWEAFF. CDR3 coding DNA: TGTGCCAGCAGCTTAATTAATTGGGAAGCTTTCTTT.

This clonotype was observed a handful of times. The J gene is TRBJ1-2, the V gene TRBV3-1, with D possibly TRBD1 on 5 matching bases. Germline V gene lookup returns CDR1 LGHDT and CDR2 YNNKEL (reference sequence). The CDR3 is made up of 14 amino acids. The V gene lost 0 bases and the J gene lost 1 base, with 6 bases spanning the gap. This CDR3 reads CASSQEGHNYGYTF. CDR3 coding DNA: TGTGCCAGCAGCCAAGAAGGACATAACTATGGCTACACCTTC.

This clonotype was observed once. The chain employs TRBV3-1 and TRBJ2-7; 8 nucleotides agree with TRBD2. Germline V gives CDR1 LGHDT, CDR2 YNNKEL (reference sequence). V lost 4 bases to trimming and J lost 0 bases; unmatched junction nucleotides: 5. CDR3 length: 15 residues. DNA for the CDR3: TGTGCCAGCAGCCTTAGCGGGAAAAGCTCCTACGAGCAGTACTTC. Amino acids: CASSLSGKSSYEQYF.

This clonotype has a count of ten or more. The chain combines TRBV29-1 with TRBJ2-2, with D tentatively TRBD1 or TRBD2 (5 bases each). Trimming stripped 6 bases from V and 4 bases from J, with 12 bases between. This CDR3 contains 13 residues. Germline values: CDR1 SQVTM, CDR2 ANQGSEA. The CDR3 region is CSVATGATGELFF. The CDR3, as DNA: TGCAGCGTAGCGACCGGGGCCACCGGGGAGCTGTTTTTT.

This clonotype was seen a handful of times. The J gene is TRBJ2-5, the V gene TRBV20-1; 7 positions match TRBD2. CDR1 and CDR2 (germline): DFQATT, SNEGSKA (reference sequence). This CDR3 spans 16 amino acids. The V segment lost 7 bases and the J segment 0 bases; nucleotides outside the gene matches: 14. The CDR3 region is CSVPRLSGAYQETQYF. Written as DNA, the CDR3 is TGCAGTGTTCCCCGACTCAGCGGGGCGTACCAAGAGACCCAGTACTTC.

V is TRBV4-2 and J is TRBJ1-4; no definite D call. The CDR3 length is 16 residues. V dropped 0 bases and J dropped 0 bases, with 8 bases sitting between them. Germline V gene data show CDR1 as LGHNA and CDR2 as YNFKEQ. CDR3 in amino acids: CASSQETETTNEKLFF. The CDR3 bases are TGTGCCAGCAGCCAAGAGACGGAAACAACTAATGAAAAACTGTTTTTT.

This clonotype was picked up a small number of times. The V gene is TRBV6-5, the J gene TRBJ2-6; D gene uncertain. The CDR3 runs 19 residues. V lost 2 bases and J lost 0, with 17 bases in between. Germline CDR1 reads MNHEY; CDR2 reads SVGAGI. CDR3 protein: CASSYLDRYSISGANVLTF. The CDR3 nucleotides read TGTGCCAGCAGTTACCTTGACCGATACTCAATCTCTGGGGCCAACGTCCTGACTTTC.

This clonotype occurred many times. The chain recombines TRBV27 with TRBJ2-7; 8 bases line up with TRBD2. The CDR3 covers 16 residues. Germline values: CDR1 MNHEY, CDR2 SMNVEV (reference sequence). The junction had 13 bases not matched to a gene; V was cut back by 9 bases and J by 0 bases. For the CDR3, the DNA is TGTGCCAGTTCATTCGCAGCGAGCGGGAGCTCCTACGAGCAGTACTTC. Encoded protein: CASSFAASGSSYEQYF.

The J gene is TRBJ1-1, the V gene TRBV5-5; D is possibly TRBD1 (5 bases). V gave up 0 bases and J gave up 6 bases, with 18 bases separating them. The CDR3 is 16 amino acids. CDR1 is SGHKS, CDR2 YYEKEE, per germline (reference sequence). CDR3 nucleotide sequence: TGTGCCAGCAGCTTGGGACAGCGGACCCCAGTCGCTGAAGCTTTCTTT. Amino acid sequence: CASSLGQRTPVAEAFF.

This chain links TRBV2 with TRBJ2-5; 9 nucleotides agree with TRBD1. CDR1 is SNHLY, CDR2 FYNNEI, per germline. CDR3 length equals 16 residues. V was clipped by 3 bases and J by 4 bases; unmatched bases: 9. The CDR3 is CASSDPGQGMGETQYF. The CDR3 DNA reads as TGTGCCAGCAGTGATCCCGGACAGGGGATGGGAGAGACCCAGTACTTC.

This clonotype came up a few times. The CDR3 sequence is CASSQNVGSADTQYF. CDR3 sequence (DNA): TGTGCCAGCAGCCAAAACGTTGGTTCGGCAGATACGCAGTATTTT. V usage is TRBV3-1 and J usage is TRBJ2-3; unclear D gene. Looked up from germline, CDR1 is LGHDT and CDR2 is YNNKEL (reference sequence). The ends were cut back, 2 bases at V and 4 bases at J, with 13 bases in the middle. The CDR3 spans 15 residues.

The V and J genes are TRBV5-6 and TRBJ2-5, with TRBD2 as a possible D gene (6 bases). CDR1 is SGHDT, CDR2 YYEEEE, per germline. Trimming removed 3 bases from V and 5 bases from J, with 14 bases in between. The CDR3 covers 14 residues. CDR3 sequence: CASSSGLLEETQYF. The CDR3, as DNA: TGTGCCAGCAGCTCGGGACTCCTGGAGGAGACCCAGTACTTC.

The sample holds many counts of this clonotype. CDR3 residues: CASSRTTLLAGANTGELFF. The CDR3 DNA is TGTGCCAGCAGCCGTACCACCCTACTAGCGGGAGCTAACACCGGGGAGCTGTTTTTT. This chain links TRBV11-2 with TRBJ2-2; TRBD2 matches 11 bases. The germline V gene encodes CDR1 SGHAT and CDR2 FQNNGV. CDR3 length equals 19 residues. The V gene end was trimmed by 5 bases and the J gene end by 2 bases; junction bases not matched to a gene: 13.

This clonotype was seen at least ten times. The chain has TRBV11-2 and TRBJ2-5, with D hard to call. This CDR3 comprises 13 residues. Germline assignment: CDR1 SGHAT and CDR2 FQNNGV. V gave up 3 bases and J gave up 2 bases, with 7 bases separating them. The CDR3 DNA is TGTGCCAGCAGCTTCAGCATTCAAGAGACCCAGTACTTC. Translation gives CASSFSIQETQYF.